A single sample gave rise to the 24 T cell receptor beta chains below, sequenced in a study of T cell repertoires in cytomegalovirus infection. No cognate antigen is known for these TCRs. TCRdb itself ran the reads through MiXCR, one entry per CDR3 protein. The sample has about 20,000 distinct CDR3 sequences; 35% to 45% are singletons. The source was CD8+ T cells from cultured PBMCs, collected from culture after CMV antigen stimulation. The receptors were gathered from a human donor in good health (CMV status not recorded). Some clones in this sample may be carry-over from other donors' samples.

This clonotype was seen only a few times. The chain has TRBV12-3 or TRBV12-4 and TRBJ1-6, with a possible D match to TRBD1 (6 bases). V shed 4 bases and J shed 10 bases, with 11 bases lying between them. The CDR3 contains 13 residues. The CDR3 is CASSWGRKSPLHF. CDR3 DNA: TGTGCCAGCAGTTGGGGGCGCAAATCACCCCTCCACTTT.

V usage is TRBV20-1 and J usage is TRBJ1-3, with a weak D call TRBD1 (6 bases). V dropped 3 bases and J dropped 1 base, with 19 bases sitting between them. From germline, CDR1 is DFQATT and CDR2 SNEGSKA (reference sequence). This CDR3 has 17 residues. The CDR3 region is CSARDHRVEPSGNTIYF. The DNA for the CDR3 is TGCAGTGCTAGGGACCACAGGGTAGAGCCTTCTGGAAACACCATATATTTT.

This chain uses TRBV7-2 with TRBJ2-1; 13 bases are shared with TRBD2. J gave up 4 bases and V 1 base, and 4 bases lay outside the gene matches. The CDR3 is 17 residues long. Germline V gene lookup returns CDR1 SGHTA and CDR2 FQGNSA. CDR3: CASSLGLAGGLYNEQFF. DNA for the CDR3: TGTGCCAGCAGCTTAGGACTAGCGGGAGGTCTGTACAATGAGCAGTTCTTC.

This clonotype was counted ten times or more. CDR3 in DNA: TGTGCCAGCAGTGCGGGGGCGGGTCAGCCCCAGCATTTT. This gives the protein CASSAGAGQPQHF. The rearrangement links TRBV12-3 or TRBV12-4 to TRBJ1-5, with D possibly being TRBD1 (6 bases). The CDR3 length is 13 residues. The V end lost 5 bases, the J end lost 6 bases, and 11 bases lay between the germline ends.

The V call is TRBV6-5, the J call TRBJ2-1; TRBD2 agrees at 8 bases. The germline CDR1 and CDR2 sequences are MNHEY and SVGAGI. The CDR3 is 15 residues long. V lost 2 bases to trimming and J lost 1 base; unmatched junction nucleotides: 1. For the CDR3, the DNA is TGTGCCAGCAGTTACGTAGCGGGATCCTACAATGAGCAGTTCTTC. Its protein product is CASSYVAGSYNEQFF.

This CDR3 is CASSGTGPQTTDTQYF. The CDR3 DNA is TGTGCCAGCAGCGGGACTGGCCCTCAAACGACAGATACGCAGTATTTT. The chain is built from TRBV7-3 and TRBJ2-3; a possible D gene is TRBD2 (6 bases). Per germline, CDR1 SGHTA and CDR2 FQGTGA. V dropped 5 bases and J dropped 3 bases, with 18 bases sitting between them. There are 16 residues in the CDR3.

This clonotype was counted only a few times. This chain uses TRBV5-1 with TRBJ2-1; D may be TRBD2 (6 bases). V shed 3 bases and J shed 9 bases, with 19 bases lying between them. Germline-derived CDR1 and CDR2 are SGHRS and YFSETQ. The CDR3 loop spans 15 amino acids. The CDR3 DNA is TGCGCCAGCAGCTGGGGTGGGGGACTCTTCAGTGAGCAGTTCTTC. Translated: CASSWGGGLFSEQFF.

The chain has TRBV6-1 and TRBJ1-1, with 10 bases fitting TRBD1. From germline, CDR1 is MNHNS and CDR2 SASEGT. The CDR3 length is 15 residues. The trim removed 7 bases at V and 6 bases at J, leaving 11 bases unmatched. The CDR3 region has the DNA TGTGCCAGCACCGAACCGGGACAGGGGCTCCCTGAAGCTTTCTTT. This gives the protein CASTEPGQGLPEAFF.

This clonotype was seen only a few times. This chain uses TRBV7-2 with TRBJ1-5; a weak D match, TRBD1 (5 bases). In germline, CDR1 is SGHTA, CDR2 FQGNSA. The CDR3 totals 14 residues. The V end was cut by 5 bases, the J end by 7 bases, with 15 bases between. The CDR3 DNA sequence: TGTGCCAGCAGCCCCCGTGGGGGAGGCCAGCCCCAGCATTTT. This gives the protein CASSPRGGGQPQHF.

The chain employs TRBV7-6 and TRBJ1-1; a possible D gene is TRBD1 (6 bases). CDR1 is SGHVS and CDR2 is FNYEAQ in the germline V gene. The CDR3 loop spans 17 amino acids. The V gene lost 1 base and the J gene lost 3 bases, with 18 bases spanning the gap. The CDR3 bases are TGTGCCAGCAGCTTAGGGGCAGGGGTAGCTTCTGACACTGAAGCTTTCTTT. Amino acids: CASSLGAGVASDTEAFF.

This clonotype was recorded a few times. This sequence joins TRBV7-2 and TRBJ2-1; 8 nucleotides agree with TRBD2. Losses at the gene ends were 4 bases for V and 2 bases for J; bases not matched to a gene: 10. The CDR3 is made up of 17 amino acids. Germline CDR1 reads SGHTA; CDR2 reads FQGNSA. CDR3 in DNA: TGTGCCAGCAGCTCAGACGGACTAGCAAGTCCCTACAATGAGCAGTTCTTC. Translated: CASSSDGLASPYNEQFF.

This clonotype was observed at least ten times. V is TRBV6-6 and J is TRBJ1-1; tentatively, D is TRBD1 (6 bases). Trimming took 7 bases from V and 3 from J, leaving 24 bases between them. Germline lookup yields CDR1 MNHNY and CDR2 SVGAGI (reference sequence). CDR3 length: 17 amino acids. The CDR3: CASTLAGDDLPYTEAFF. For the CDR3, the DNA is TGTGCCAGCACCTTAGCAGGGGACGACCTCCCGTACACTGAAGCTTTCTTT.

This clonotype was found a few times. The chain couples TRBV4-1 to TRBJ2-7, with D uncertain. V gave up 2 bases and J gave up 1 base, with 21 bases separating them. This CDR3 comprises 18 residues. Germline lookup yields CDR1 MGHRA and CDR2 YSYEKL. The CDR3 spells CASSQWPLQRGLSYEQYF. CDR3 sequence (DNA): TGCGCCAGCAGCCAATGGCCCCTCCAGCGAGGTCTTTCCTACGAGCAGTACTTC.

This clonotype was seen a handful of times. V is TRBV5-4 and J is TRBJ2-7; the match to TRBD2 covers 9 bases. This CDR3 has 16 residues. Germline V lookup: CDR1 SGHNT, CDR2 YYREEE (reference sequence). Trimming took 0 bases from V and 6 from J; bases not matched to a gene: 10. CDR3 nucleotide sequence: TGTGCCAGCAGCTTGGATATTTCGGCGGGGGGGGTCGAGCAGTACTTC. Its protein product is CASSLDISAGGVEQYF.

This chain joins TRBV11-2 and TRBJ2-1; TRBD1 might be the D (5 bases). Trimming took off 0 bases at V and 6 bases at J, with 12 bases between the two ends. Germline CDR1 SGHAT, CDR2 FQNNGV. This CDR3 region has 15 residues. CDR3: CASSLDRAPTNEQFF. The CDR3 DNA sequence: TGTGCCAGCAGCTTAGACAGGGCTCCCACCAATGAGCAGTTCTTC.

V and J are TRBV25-1 and TRBJ2-7; a weak D match, TRBD2 (6 bases). This CDR3 spans 11 amino acids. The germline V gene encodes CDR1 MGHDK and CDR2 SYGVNS. V was cut by 8 bases and J by 7 bases, with 12 bases left in between. The CDR3 reads CASSFGGEQYF. In DNA, the CDR3 is TGTGCCAGCTCCTTTGGGGGGGAGCAGTACTTC.

Concerning this clonotype itself: One end of the junction is discordant with germline, which a read error may explain. The chain has TRBV7-9 and TRBJ1-5; D remains ambiguous. This CDR3 contains 14 residues. The germline gives CDR1 SEHNR, CDR2 FQNEAQ (reference sequence). The CDR3 DNA is TGTACCAGCAGCTTAGATTGGGGAGATCAGCCCCAGCATTTT. Protein: CTSSLDWGDQPQHF.

This clonotype was seen a few times. The J gene is TRBJ2-2, the V gene TRBV27; D is uncertain. Trimming stripped 5 bases from V and 0 bases from J, with 4 bases between. CDR1 MNHEY and CDR2 SMNVEV come from the germline V gene (reference sequence). This CDR3 is built from 13 residues. CDR3 residues: CASSLANTGELFF. The CDR3 DNA reads as TGTGCCAGCAGTCTTGCGAACACCGGGGAGCTGTTTTTT.

This clonotype occurred a few times. This chain joins TRBV7-9 and TRBJ2-1, with 7 positions matching TRBD2. Trimming took 5 bases from V and 3 from J; bases not matched to a gene: 22. This CDR3 contains 20 residues. Germline loops: CDR1 SEHNR, CDR2 FQNEAQ (reference sequence). The CDR3 protein is CASSPPLGSGTTESYNEQFF. CDR3 coding DNA: TGTGCCAGCAGCCCCCCCCTTGGGAGCGGGACTACCGAGAGCTACAATGAGCAGTTCTTC.

This clonotype turned up a few times. This chain connects TRBV7-2 to TRBJ1-4; 9 positions match TRBD1. There are 15 residues in the CDR3. V trimming: 5 bases; J trimming: 5 bases; junction bases outside the gene matches: 6. The V gene's germline CDR1 is SGHTA and CDR2 FQGNSA. CDR3 DNA sequence: TGTGCCAGCAGCGCCAACAGGGGGCCAAATGAAAAACTGTTTTTT. Translating it yields CASSANRGPNEKLFF.

The CDR3 spells CASSPSRDTYYTF. For the CDR3, the DNA is TGTGCCAGCAGTCCCAGCCGGGACACATACTACACCTTC. The J gene is TRBJ1-2, the V gene TRBV25-1; D may be TRBD1 (6 bases). The V gene lost 5 bases and the J gene lost 10 bases, with 17 bases spanning the gap. Germline CDR1 is MGHDK and CDR2 is SYGVNS. CDR3 length equals 13 residues.

The table lists this clonotype with many counts. The rearrangement uses TRBV5-1 and TRBJ2-7, with 8 bases fitting TRBD1. In germline, CDR1 is SGHRS, CDR2 YFSETQ. This CDR3 is built from 15 residues. The V and J ends lost 4 bases and 5 bases, in that order; junction bases with no gene match: 11. The CDR3 DNA is TGCGCCAGCAGCCTGACGACAGGGGTGGTCGACGAGCAGTACTTC. Amino acid sequence: CASSLTTGVVDEQYF.

V gene TRBV20-1 combines with J gene TRBJ2-7; 7 bases match TRBD1. V lost 3 bases and J lost 3; bases outside the gene matches: 17. This CDR3 region has 17 residues. The germline V gene has CDR1 DFQATT and CDR2 SNEGSKA (reference sequence). This CDR3 is CSASQQLTGFFDYEQYF. CDR3 nucleotide sequence: TGCAGTGCTAGTCAACAACTGACAGGGTTCTTCGACTACGAGCAGTACTTC.

The chain uses TRBV19 and TRBJ2-3; 8 bases align to TRBD2. Germline V gives CDR1 LNHDA, CDR2 SQIVND (reference sequence). The CDR3 runs to 15 residues. Losses at the gene ends were 3 bases for V and 2 bases for J; bases not matched to a gene: 4. The CDR3 is CASSMWRGDTDTQYF. CDR3 coding DNA: TGTGCCAGTAGTATGTGGCGGGGGGACACAGATACGCAGTATTTT.